The text below deals with one TCR beta chain. The antigen is not known. This specimen comes from a study of cytomegalovirus exposure and HLA in healthy donors. Whole-study results and caveats: Solely CMV serostatus was available to characterize immune exposure. A later analysis linked a missense DCLRE1C variant to TCR beta V- and J-gene trimming. Most TCR beta V segments were productive about 87% or about 30% of the time in an earlier analysis.

The PCR used 60 Vbeta and 13 Jbeta primers. Libraries were prepared by immunoSEQ multiplex PCR; TCRdb keeps only in-frame clonotypes and omits some of them. This listing includes approximately 40,000 clones. The length of the CDR3 is 15 residues. V shed 4 bases, J shed 7 bases, and the junction held 10 bases outside the gene matches. The germline V gene has CDR1 MNHNS and CDR2 SASEGT. Sequencing was carried out using PBMCs. The V gene is TRBV6-1, the J gene TRBJ1-2, with 9 bases aligning to TRBD1. The clonotype was recovered from a human donor in good health. CDR3 sequence: CASSAPTGQGFGYTF. The CDR3 DNA reads TGTGCCAGCAGTGCTCCCACGGGACAGGGTTTTGGCTACACCTTC.